This T cell receptor (beta chain) is from a study of T cell therapy after organ transplantation. Study details: In most therapy products, several CMV specificities had one or more HLA restrictions. Whole-study findings and limits: Nonresponder repertoires showed strong pretherapy expansions, barely changing post-therapy.

CDR3 size: 13 residues. Profiling relied on immunoSEQ multiplex PCR, and the TCRdb table lists in-frame clones only, not all of them. The table shows approximately 1,200 clones, with 37% occurring only once. Therapy product cells were restimulated with a CMV peptide pool for around four hours, then IFN-gamma-secreting cells were captured. A remark on this clone: Its antigen is still unknown.

Sequencing used cultured CD8+ T cells. The source of this sequence is a human patient who had received a solid organ transplant and had CMV disease. Some T cells may have originated in the graft donor. The chain employs TRBV21-1 and TRBJ2-7; TRBD2, the table's D call, lacks a check against the DNA. TRBV21-1 is labeled a pseudogene. CDR3 bases: TGTGCCAGCAACTCCGTGCGGTACTACGAGCAGTACTTC. Amino acids: CASNSVRYYEQYF.